This T cell receptor (beta chain) is drawn from a study of blood T cell repertoires in COVID-19. Study background: The United States, Italy and Spain were the sources of the acute and convalescent COVID-19 samples. Nucleic acid was either cDNA or gDNA, and it came from T cells, B-cell-depleted T cells, or PBMCs.

In the original processing: The authors estimated nucleated cell counts from reference gene primer amplification. Clones were read by immunoSEQ multiplex PCR, and TCRdb kept only the in-frame ones, dropping some. V and J calls and clone size are those listed in that table; D and trimming were worked out from the DNA. The top ten clones hold 3.5% to 4.5% of a sample with approximately 140,000 clones, around 87% of them seen once. The CDR3 consists of 17 residues. Germline assignment: CDR1 KGHSH and CDR2 LQKENI. The trim removed 3 bases at V and 7 bases at J, leaving 13 bases unmatched. The chain joins TRBV18 to TRBJ2-1; 9 positions agree with TRBD1. The sequenced material came from peripheral blood. This TCR was recovered from a woman aged 40 to 50 with acute or convalescent COVID-19. CDR3 nucleotides: TGTGCCAGCTCACCCAGGACAGGGGCTAGGAGGGGGAATGAGCAGTTCTTC. The encoded protein is CASSPRTGARRGNEQFF. The variable domain in full, with the rest retrieved from reference TRBV18 and TRBJ2-1, is NAGVMQNPRHLVRRRGQEARLRCSPMKGHSHVYWYRQLPEEGLKFMVYLQKENIIDESGMPKERFSAEFPKEGPSILRIQQVVRGDSAAYFCASSPRTGARRGNEQFFGPGTRLTVL.